This TCR beta chain was found in a study of CD8 T cells in Susac syndrome (dated by TCRdb to between 2018 and 2021). In the study overall: Repertoire sequencing was used to test whether CD8+ T cell activation and differentiation in Susac syndrome was antigen driven.

RNA was extracted using the RNeasy kit, and roughly 0.5 to 1 ug of the RNA was reverse transcribed with random hexamers. The immunoSEQ multiplex PCR assay, covering 54 Vbeta and 13 Jbeta segments, was used to amplify TCR beta CDR3 regions. PCR amplification bias was corrected using a synthetic template baseline for primer optimization and computational correction. As for the authors' bioinformatics: Reads were annotated to V, D and J genes according to IMGT and were analyzed with immunoSEQ Analyzer, with only productive sequences retained. Clonality was computed as one minus Shannon entropy normalized by log2 of the number of productive unique sequences. For each patient and control, public and private clones were evaluated among the 100 most prevalent clones. A clone was defined as Susac-specific if it was absent from the healthy and MS cohorts, from 1052 published viral clones and from other ImmuneACCESS disease sequences. Through fastp at Q25 and MiXCR, TCRdb rebuilt clones from the public reads, retaining in-frame beta chains. Every entry covers one CDR3 protein and lists the most common genes and DNA from its rows. The V and J calls follow TCRdb's processing rather than the paper's. In all, the sample holds 200,000 or so distinct CDR3 sequences, and nearly 95% of those were seen once. Together, the top ten hold just under 0.095% of the sample.

Peripheral blood CD8+ and CD4+ T cells from healthy donors, Susac syndrome patients and multiple sclerosis patients were profiled using high-throughput TCR beta sequencing. The multiple sclerosis controls were treatment-naive patients who had stable or active relapsing-remitting disease and met the revised McDonald criteria. Bulk CD8+ and CD4+ T cells were purified by magnetic negative isolation, whereas CD8+ TEMRA cells were enriched by FACS. Blood was collected in EDTA tubes and processed within 24 hours, with PBMCs isolated through density gradient centrifugation. PBMCs destined for TCR sequencing were cryopreserved in liquid nitrogen and later thawed in a 37 °C water bath. Purity of sorted or isolated CD4+, CD8+ and CD8+ TEMRA cells was at least 90%. Regarding this clonotype: Its binding antigen is unknown. Per-nucleotide qualities are absent, and no much larger clonotype sits a single base away.

The paper's findings and limits, for the study overall: The number of individuals in the TCR sequencing and HLA analysis was recognized as being relatively small.

The germline V gene (reference sequence) supplies CDR1 LGHDT and CDR2 YNNKEL. V is pared back by 9 bases and J by 14 bases, with 23 bases lying between the germline termini. The cysteine opens and the phenylalanine closes a CDR3 of 13 amino acids. Left in the record is the CDR3 DNA by itself, 39 bases read in frame from the first base. This clonotype was obtained from a human donor with multiple sclerosis. The chain is assembled from TRBV3-1 and TRBJ2-4; tentative D gene TRBD1, with 5 bases matching. The sequenced sample was CD4+ T cells from PBMCs. The encoded CDR3 is CASSPSQGLMEYF. The DNA sequence follows: TGTGCCAGTTCCCCTTCTCAGGGTCTTATGGAGTACTTC.